The 22 T cell receptor beta chains reported below all come from one sample, sequenced in a study of OX40 agonist ivuxolimab in advanced cancers. Receptor amplification or capture employed the immunoSEQ multiplex PCR assay. In TCRdb, the immuneACCESS table is reduced to in-frame sequences with V and J assigned. These tables do not hold every clone; where another copy was compared, an unresolved V gene accounts for under half, and the others remain unexplained. For this sample there are about 30,000 clones; 80% to 85% appear just once. The top ten clonotypes cover more than 20% of the sample. Sequencing used CD4+ or CD8+ T cells sorted from blood, obtained in a trial of the OX40 agonist ivuxolimab. These receptors originate from an adult with an advanced solid tumor such as melanoma, head and neck, liver or kidney cancer.

The rearrangement uses TRBV30 and TRBJ1-5; 7 bases are a match to TRBD1. Germline trimming cut 5 bases from V and 4 bases from J; bases unmatched to any gene: 5. The CDR3 is made up of 13 amino acids. Germline V gene data show CDR1 as GTSNPN and CDR2 as SVGIG (reference sequence). For the CDR3, the DNA is TGTGCCTGGTCCGGGACAGAGAATCAGCCCCAGCATTTT. This encodes CAWSGTENQPQHF.

This chain connects TRBV7-8 to TRBJ2-7; 10 bases are shared with TRBD1. Unmatched junction bases numbered 5, after V lost 2 bases and J lost 4 bases. Germline CDR1 and CDR2: SGHVS and FQNEAQ. This CDR3 contains 15 residues. In DNA, the CDR3 is TGTGCCAGCAGCTTACCCGGACAGGGGGGGTACGAGCAGTACTTC. Protein product: CASSLPGQGGYEQYF.

The genes are TRBV13 and TRBJ2-5, with 10 bases lining up with TRBD2. This CDR3 spans 16 amino acids. CDR1 and CDR2 from the germline V gene are PRHDT and FYEKMQ (reference sequence). The V and J ends lost 0 bases and 5 bases, in that order; junction bases with no gene match: 6. CDR3: CASSLGAGGPWETQYF. CDR3 nucleotide sequence: TGTGCCAGCAGCTTAGGAGCGGGGGGGCCGTGGGAGACCCAGTACTTC.

This rearrangement joins TRBV7-2 to TRBJ2-1; TRBD2 aligns across 9 bases. The CDR3 is made up of 15 amino acids. Per the germline V gene, CDR1 is SGHTA and CDR2 is FQGNSA. Losses at the gene ends were 1 base for V and 6 bases for J; bases not matched to a gene: 4. As DNA, the CDR3 is TGTGCCAGCAGCTTAGGGCTAGCGGGACTCAATGAGCAGTTCTTC. Its protein is CASSLGLAGLNEQFF.

The chain couples TRBV6-5 to TRBJ1-1, with D maybe TRBD1 (5 bases). The CDR3 is 12 amino acids. V was cut by 6 bases and J by 5 bases, with 10 bases left in between. Germline CDR1 is MNHEY and CDR2 is SVGAGI. The CDR3 is CASRHGGTEAFF. The CDR3 nucleotides are TGTGCCAGCAGGCACGGGGGGACTGAAGCTTTCTTT.

The V call is TRBV6-4, the J call TRBJ2-2, with 8 bases matching TRBD1. The CDR3 is made up of 15 amino acids. With V trimmed by 5 bases and J by 1 base, 3 bases remained unmatched. In germline, CDR1 is MRHNA, CDR2 SNTAGT. The chain's CDR3 is CASSPGTGNTGELFF. For the CDR3, the DNA is TGTGCCAGCAGTCCCGGGACAGGGAACACCGGGGAGCTGTTTTTT.

The CDR3 loop is CASSKVGEQIYEQYF. The CDR3 DNA sequence: TGTGCCAGCAGCAAAGTGGGGGAACAGATCTACGAGCAGTACTTC. This sequence joins TRBV21-1 and TRBJ2-7. TRBV21-1 is a pseudogene segment. The CDR3 has 15 amino acids.

The CDR3 sequence is CASSPRTGGQPQHF. CDR3 bases: TGTGCCAGCAGCCCGCGGACAGGGGGACAGCCCCAGCATTTT. This rearrangement joins TRBV5-4 to TRBJ1-5, with 10 nucleotides matching TRBD1. There are 14 residues in the CDR3. J gave up 7 bases and V 4 bases, and 5 bases lay outside the gene matches. Germline assignment: CDR1 SGHNT and CDR2 YYREEE (reference sequence). Combining the CDR3 with reference TRBV5-4 and TRBJ1-5 gives the whole variable domain ETGVTQSPTHLIKTRGQQVTLRCSSQSGHNTVSWYQQALGQGPQFIFQYYREEENGRGNFPPRFSGLQFPNYSSELNVNALELDDSALYLCASSPRTGGQPQHFGDGTRLSIL.

V usage is TRBV7-9 and J usage is TRBJ2-1; TRBD2 matches 10 bases. Germline V gives CDR1 SEHNR, CDR2 FQNEAQ (reference sequence). The CDR3 runs to 17 residues. V gave up 5 bases and J gave up 3 bases; unmatched junction bases: 10. The CDR3 DNA is TGTGCCAGCAGCCGTGGCACTAGCGGGACCCACTACAATGAGCAGTTCTTC. This codes for CASSRGTSGTHYNEQFF.

This clone appeared many times. The chain links TRBV14 to TRBJ1-2; a weak D match, TRBD1 (5 bases). The CDR3 is 14 amino acids. Germline V gene lookup returns CDR1 SGHDN and CDR2 FVKESK. The V and J ends lost 1 base and 5 bases respectively, with 11 bases between them. The CDR3 reads CASSQGGARYGYTF. As DNA, the CDR3 is TGTGCCAGCAGCCAAGGTGGGGCGCGGTATGGCTACACCTTC.

The genes are TRBV9 and TRBJ2-5, with TRBD2 identical over 7 bases. The CDR3 consists of 11 residues. V lost 4 bases, J lost 9 bases, and 3 bases stayed unmatched. Germline loops: CDR1 SGDLS, CDR2 YYNGEE. The CDR3 coding sequence is TGTGCCAGCAGCTCTGGGGGGGCCCAGTACTTC. This codes for CASSSGGAQYF.

This rearrangement joins TRBV2 to TRBJ1-1; D is unresolved. V was shortened by 1 base and J by 0 bases, with 9 bases between the two germline ends. This CDR3 spans 15 amino acids. Germline V gene data show CDR1 as SNHLY and CDR2 as FYNNEI. CDR3: CASSEGRIMNTEAFF. The DNA for the CDR3 is TGTGCCAGCAGTGAAGGACGGATCATGAACACTGAAGCTTTCTTT.

The chain employs TRBV15 and TRBJ1-1; D is unclear. The CDR3 length is 13 residues. Germline lookup yields CDR1 LNHNV and CDR2 YYDKDF (reference sequence). V dropped 0 bases and J dropped 5 bases, with 7 bases sitting between them. In DNA form, the CDR3 reads TGTGCCACCAGCAGAGATAAGAGGACTGAAGCTTTCTTT. It codes for CATSRDKRTEAFF.

The V call is TRBV7-6, the J call TRBJ2-7; 8 bases fit TRBD1. Germline V CDR1 and CDR2: SGHVS, FNYEAQ. Trimming took 5 bases from V and 3 from J; bases not matched to a gene: 9. The CDR3 has 15 residues. CDR3 in amino acids: CASSRERTGIYEQYF. The CDR3 DNA reads as TGTGCCAGCAGCCGAGAACGGACAGGGATCTACGAGCAGTACTTC.

This sequence joins TRBV7-6 and TRBJ2-5; 7 positions agree with TRBD2. CDR1 is SGHVS, CDR2 FNYEAQ, per germline. Trimming at V came to 9 bases and at J to 2 bases, leaving 6 bases not matched to a gene. The CDR3 contains 13 residues. The CDR3 DNA follows: TGTGCCAGTCAGGCTAGCGGTCAAGAGACCCAGTACTTC. It is translated as CASQASGQETQYF.

A remark on this clone: The identical CDR3 is also encoded by other nucleotide sequences in the sample. J is TRBJ2-7 and V is TRBV27, with D perhaps being TRBD1 or TRBD2 (5 bases each). The V and J ends lost 5 bases and 0 bases respectively, with 14 bases between them. The CDR3 length is 15 residues. Per germline, CDR1 MNHEY and CDR2 SMNVEV (reference sequence). This CDR3 reads CASSPRGKGSYEQYF. The DNA for the CDR3 is TGTGCCAGCAGTCCTCGGGGCAAGGGCTCCTACGAGCAGTACTTC.

The chain carries TRBV28 and TRBJ2-2; 8 bases agree with TRBD1. With 6 bases clipped from V and 1 base from J, the junction kept 1 base outside the gene matches. CDR1 is MDHEN and CDR2 is SYDVKM in the germline V gene. CDR3 length: 14 amino acids. The DNA of the CDR3 is TGTGCCAGCAGAGGACAGGGGAACACCGGGGAGCTGTTTTTT. Its protein product is CASRGQGNTGELFF.

This rearrangement joins TRBV11-2 to TRBJ2-7, with 8 bases lining up with TRBD2. Germline trimming cut 5 bases from V and 0 bases from J; bases unmatched to any gene: 9. This CDR3 comprises 16 residues. Germline CDR1 reads SGHAT; CDR2 reads FQNNGV. The CDR3: CASSPPRGRSSYEQYF. In DNA, the CDR3 is TGTGCCAGCAGCCCTCCGCGCGGGAGGTCCTCCTACGAGCAGTACTTC.

This rearrangement joins TRBV5-1 to TRBJ2-5; D unresolved. Germline CDR1 is SGHRS and CDR2 is YFSETQ. The V gene lost 0 bases and the J gene lost 2 bases, with 8 bases spanning the gap. The CDR3 loop spans 14 amino acids. This CDR3 is CASSLVEGQETQYF. Written as DNA, the CDR3 is TGCGCCAGCAGCTTGGTAGAAGGACAAGAGACCCAGTACTTC.

The rearrangement uses TRBV6-5 and TRBJ2-3; no clear D gene. Germline V gene data show CDR1 as MNHEY and CDR2 as SVGAGI. The CDR3 is 15 amino acids. V lost 5 bases, J lost 0 bases, and 12 bases lay in between. Here the CDR3 DNA reads TGTGCCAGCAGTCTAGTTGAATCTAGCACAGATACGCAGTATTTT. Its protein product is CASSLVESSTDTQYF.

The rearrangement links TRBV28 to TRBJ2-5; 12 bases map to TRBD2. There are 17 residues in the CDR3. Germline V gene sequence: CDR1 MDHEN, CDR2 SYDVKM. Losses at the gene ends were 8 bases for V and 3 bases for J; bases not matched to a gene: 13. CDR3: CASAPLAGGKHKETQYF. CDR3 bases: TGTGCCAGCGCACCCCTAGCGGGGGGGAAACACAAAGAGACCCAGTACTTC. The entire variable domain, with the rest obtained from reference TRBV28 and TRBJ2-5, is as follows: DVKVTQSSRYLVKRTGEKVFLECVQDMDHENMFWYRQDPGLGLRLIYFSYDVKMKEKGDIPEGYSVSREKKERFSLILESASTNQTSMYLCASAPLAGGKHKETQYFGPGTRLLVL.

V gene TRBV10-3 combines with J gene TRBJ2-1; TRBD2 matches at 7 bases. V shed 4 bases and J 6 bases; nucleotides not matched to a gene: 12. From germline, CDR1 is ENHRY and CDR2 SYGVKD. The CDR3 is 16 residues long. Written as DNA, the CDR3 is TGTGCCATCAGTGGGATGGGGAGGGCGTTTTTCAATGAGCAGTTCTTC. Translated, it gives CAISGMGRAFFNEQFF.